These 9 T cell receptor beta chains originate from one sample sequenced in a study of cytomegalovirus exposure and HLA in healthy donors. In the PCR, 60 Vbeta and 13 Jbeta primers were used. Profiled with immunoSEQ multiplex PCR; TCRdb holds only in-frame clones, not every one. This sample carries 150,000 to 200,000 clones, roughly 72% of them seen once, and the ten largest clones take roughly 6.6%. Sequenced: PBMCs. All receptors come from a man in his forties in good health and CMV-seropositive.

In its sample, this clone was seen once. The rearrangement links TRBV7-2 to TRBJ2-5; 11 nucleotides agree with TRBD2. Per germline, CDR1 SGHTA and CDR2 FQGNSA. V was pared by 2 bases and J by 5 bases, with 7 bases of the junction left unmatched. The CDR3 loop spans 16 amino acids. CDR3 sequence reads: CASSLSSGGAGETQYF. CDR3 sequence (DNA): TGTGCCAGCAGCTTAAGTAGCGGGGGGGCTGGGGAGACCCAGTACTTC.

This clone has only a few counts. The rearrangement joins TRBV5-1 to TRBJ1-1, with TRBD1 matching 9 bases. Looked up from germline, CDR1 is SGHRS and CDR2 is YFSETQ. V shed 2 bases and J 1 base; nucleotides not matched to a gene: 9. The CDR3 runs 17 residues. CDR3 in amino acids: CASSFTGTGKRNTEAFF. The CDR3 DNA sequence: TGCGCCAGCAGCTTTACTGGGACAGGGAAACGGAACACTGAAGCTTTCTTT.

The V call is TRBV19, the J call TRBJ2-1; 7 positions match TRBD2. This CDR3 is 14 amino acids long. After removal of 5 bases from V and 4 bases from J, the junction contained 5 bases not matched to a gene. Germline V gene sequence: CDR1 LNHDA, CDR2 SQIVND (reference sequence). The DNA for the CDR3 is TGTGCCAGTAGTTTTGGGACTACTTACAATGAGCAGTTCTTC. Protein product: CASSFGTTYNEQFF.

The chain joins TRBV27 to TRBJ1-2; 7 bases match TRBD1. The germline V gene encodes CDR1 MNHEY and CDR2 SMNVEV (reference sequence). The junction had 7 bases not matched to a gene; V was cut back by 4 bases and J by 2 bases. The CDR3 sequence is 15 residues long. CDR3 in amino acids: CASSSLTGVNYGYTF. The CDR3 nucleotides read TGTGCCAGCAGTTCACTCACAGGGGTCAACTATGGCTACACCTTC.

This chain connects TRBV28 to TRBJ1-5, with D tentatively TRBD1 (6 bases). V was shortened by 2 bases and J by 3 bases, with 11 bases between the two germline ends. In germline, CDR1 is MDHEN, CDR2 SYDVKM. The CDR3 is made up of 15 amino acids. This CDR3 is CASSLVRGHNQPQHF. CDR3 in DNA: TGTGCCAGCAGTTTAGTCAGGGGTCACAATCAGCCCCAGCATTTT.

The V call is TRBV6-4, the J call TRBJ2-4; 11 nucleotides match TRBD2. Losses at the gene ends were 4 bases for V and 9 bases for J; bases not matched to a gene: 11. Germline V gives CDR1 MRHNA, CDR2 SNTAGT. CDR3 length: 16 residues. The CDR3 loop reads CASSVPPGLAGGIQYF. CDR3 nucleotides: TGTGCCAGCAGTGTCCCGCCTGGACTAGCGGGTGGCATTCAGTACTTC.

The gene calls are TRBV11-2 and TRBJ1-5; D call uncertain. CDR1 SGHAT and CDR2 FQNNGV come from the germline V gene. V lost 8 bases to trimming and J lost 1 base, with 12 bases between them. The CDR3 has 14 amino acids. The CDR3 DNA reads as TGTGCCAGCGCCCCACTACGGAGCAATCAGCCCCAGCATTTT. This translates into CASAPLRSNQPQHF.

The chain uses TRBV21-1 and TRBJ1-6; the D call of TRBD1 is as the table states it, not checked on the DNA. TRBV21-1 is an annotated pseudogene. The CDR3 runs to 17 residues. CDR3 DNA sequence: TGTGCCAGCAGCAAAAATCCCGTGGACAGATATAATTCACCCCTCCACTTT. Amino acids: CASSKNPVDRYNSPLHF.

V is TRBV12-2 and J is TRBJ1-5; TRBD1 is the table's D call, not checked against the DNA. TRBV12-2 is assigned pseudogene status. The CDR3 length is 15 residues. The CDR3 sequence is CASRSGQGSNQPQHF. The CDR3 bases are TGTGCAAGTCGCTCCGGACAGGGGAGCAATCAGCCCCAGCATTTT.